The 9 T cell receptor beta chains presented below share a single source sample, sequenced in a study of T-cell memory formation after mild COVID-19. Using its own MiXCR run on the 5' RACE reads, TCRdb lists one record per CDR3 protein. The sample consists of about 150,000 distinct CDR3 sequences, about 15% of them appearing once. The sample comprised PBMCs or a T cell subset sorted from them (not recorded which). Source of these receptors: an adult woman who had mild COVID-19 (a few samples of this study predate the infection). Cell type and time point are not known.

There are many counts of this clonotype. The chain's CDR3 is CASSLAGGANTDTQYF. DNA of the CDR3: TGTGCCAGCAGCTTGGCTGGCGGAGCGAACACAGATACGCAGTATTTT. The chain couples TRBV5-5 to TRBJ2-3; D not certain. The germline gives CDR1 SGHKS, CDR2 YYEKEE (reference sequence). The CDR3 contains 16 residues. V lost 0 bases and J lost 2, with 13 bases in between.

The chain couples TRBV5-5 to TRBJ2-3; 8 bases are shared with TRBD1. The V gene end was trimmed by 4 bases and the J gene end by 4 bases; junction bases not matched to a gene: 8. Looked up from germline, CDR1 is SGHKS and CDR2 is YYEKEE (reference sequence). The CDR3 loop spans 15 amino acids. CDR3 sequence reads: CASSVLGQGADTQYF. CDR3 sequence (DNA): TGTGCCAGCAGCGTTCTAGGACAGGGAGCAGATACGCAGTATTTT.

The chain employs TRBV7-2 and TRBJ2-1; 7 positions agree with TRBD2. The CDR3 totals 16 residues. V was pared by 4 bases and J by 5 bases, with 11 bases of the junction left unmatched. CDR1 and CDR2 from the germline V gene are SGHTA and FQGNSA. The CDR3 is CASSSRAAGVNNEQFF. For the CDR3, the DNA is TGTGCCAGCAGCTCGAGGGCGGCGGGAGTGAACAATGAGCAGTTCTTC.

V usage is TRBV29-1 and J usage is TRBJ1-1, with 9 bases that match TRBD1. V lost 6 bases to trimming and J lost 4 bases; unmatched junction nucleotides: 12. The CDR3 totals 15 residues. The germline CDR1 and CDR2 sequences are SQVTM and ANQGSEA. This CDR3 reads CSVADRGPGITEAFF. The DNA for the CDR3 is TGCAGCGTGGCGGACAGGGGACCGGGGATCACTGAAGCTTTCTTT.

The sample holds a few counts of this clonotype. The chain carries TRBV25-1 and TRBJ1-1; D not certain. V lost 7 bases to trimming and J lost 7 bases, with 13 bases between them. CDR1 is MGHDK, CDR2 SYGVNS, per germline. The CDR3 is 12 amino acids. As DNA, the CDR3 is TGTGCCAGCACCAGGTCAAATAATGAAGCTTTCTTT. It codes for CASTRSNNEAFF.

This chain connects TRBV4-3 to TRBJ2-3, with D tentatively TRBD1 (6 bases). The length of the CDR3 is 14 residues. V was clipped by 5 bases and J by 2 bases, with 11 bases between them. Germline CDR1 LGHNA, CDR2 YSLEER. The CDR3 DNA follows: TGCGCCAGCAGCACAGACAGGACCACAGATACGCAGTATTTT. This gives the protein CASSTDRTTDTQYF.

The J gene is TRBJ1-2, the V gene TRBV4-2; 12 nucleotides align to TRBD1. J gave up 2 bases and V 4 bases, and 8 bases lay outside the gene matches. Germline CDR1 LGHNA, CDR2 YNFKEQ. The CDR3 is made up of 17 amino acids. The CDR3 is CASSPRAGTGGNYGYTF. The CDR3 DNA reads TGTGCCAGCAGCCCACGGGCCGGGACAGGGGGCAACTATGGCTACACCTTC.

Ten or more counts support this clonotype. The gene calls are TRBV20-1 and TRBJ2-5, with D tentatively TRBD2 (5 bases). The CDR3 has 14 residues. Per germline, CDR1 DFQATT and CDR2 SNEGSKA (reference sequence). The germline V and J ends were trimmed by 6 bases and 4 bases, with 18 bases remaining between them. The CDR3 sequence is CSAYGDVVGETQYF. CDR3 nucleotide sequence: TGCAGTGCATACGGGGATGTAGTCGGAGAGACCCAGTACTTC.

This clonotype has only a few counts. J is TRBJ2-3 and V is TRBV18, with D possibly being TRBD2 (6 bases). Germline CDR1 reads KGHSH; CDR2 reads LQKENI. V lost 6 bases and J 2 bases, leaving 27 bases between the germline ends. CDR3 length: 19 residues. This chain's CDR3 is CASSPSRGGETSLTDTQYF. As DNA, the CDR3 is TGTGCCAGCTCGCCTAGTCGGGGCGGGGAGACCTCCCTCACAGATACGCAGTATTTT.